This TCR beta chain was found in a study of T cell responses to AZD1222 COVID-19 vaccine. Study findings and constraints: Regions left unmutated in variants are reportedly the target of nearly half of spike-specific TCRs.

About this clone: Its target is not known.

CDR1 is SGHVS and CDR2 is FQNEAQ in the germline V gene. CDR3 length equals 16 residues. Trimming removed 3 bases from V and 1 base from J, with 15 bases in between. The assay was immunoSEQ multiplex PCR, and TCRdb's table has in-frame clones only and misses some. The profile shows 200,000 to 250,000 clones, roughly 91% of them singletons. The sequence was collected from an adult in good health. The V gene is TRBV7-8, the J gene TRBJ1-1; tentatively, D is TRBD1 (5 bases). This sample comprised peripheral blood, obtained on day 0 of MenACWY control vaccination. The CDR3 DNA reads TGTGCCAGCAGCTTCAGTCGCAGGGCGACGAACACTGAAGCTTTCTTT. It yields the protein CASSFSRRATNTEAFF. Together with reference TRBV7-8 and TRBJ1-1, the CDR3 gives the full variable domain: GAGVSQSPRYKVAKRGQDVALRCDPISGHVSLFWYQQALGQGPEFLTYFQNEAQLDKSGLPSDRFFAERPEGSVSTLKIQRTQQEDSAVYLCASSFSRRATNTEAFFGQGTRLTVV.